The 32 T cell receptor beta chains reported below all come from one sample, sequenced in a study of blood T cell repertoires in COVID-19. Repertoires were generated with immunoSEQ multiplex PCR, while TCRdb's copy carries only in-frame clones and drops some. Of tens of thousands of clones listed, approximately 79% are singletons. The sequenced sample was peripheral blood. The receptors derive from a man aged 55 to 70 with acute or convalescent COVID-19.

CDR3 sequence: CASSTLGVTGELFF. CDR3 sequence (DNA): TGTGCCAGCTCGACCCTAGGGGTCACCGGGGAGCTGTTTTTT. This rearrangement joins TRBV18 to TRBJ2-2; D is possibly TRBD1 (5 bases). The CDR3 spans 14 residues. V lost 6 bases, J lost 4 bases, and 12 bases lay in between. Germline loops: CDR1 KGHSH, CDR2 LQKENI. The variable domain in full, completed from reference TRBV18 and TRBJ2-2, reads NAGVMQNPRHLVRRRGQEARLRCSPMKGHSHVYWYRQLPEEGLKFMVYLQKENIIDESGMPKERFSAEFPKEGPSILRIQQVVRGDSAAYFCASSTLGVTGELFFGEGSRLTVL.

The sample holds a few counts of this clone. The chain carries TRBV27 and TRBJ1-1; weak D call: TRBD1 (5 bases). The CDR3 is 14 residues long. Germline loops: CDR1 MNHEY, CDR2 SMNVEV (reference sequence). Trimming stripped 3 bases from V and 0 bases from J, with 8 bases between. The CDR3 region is CASSFKGLNTEAFF. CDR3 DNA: TGTGCCAGCAGTTTTAAGGGGCTGAACACTGAAGCTTTCTTT.

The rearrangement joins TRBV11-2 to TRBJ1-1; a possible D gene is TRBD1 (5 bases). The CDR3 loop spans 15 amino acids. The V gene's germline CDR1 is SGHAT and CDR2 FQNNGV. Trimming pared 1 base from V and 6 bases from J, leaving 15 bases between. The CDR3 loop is CASSLGHGGVPEAFF. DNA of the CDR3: TGTGCCAGCAGCTTAGGGCATGGGGGGGTCCCTGAAGCTTTCTTT.

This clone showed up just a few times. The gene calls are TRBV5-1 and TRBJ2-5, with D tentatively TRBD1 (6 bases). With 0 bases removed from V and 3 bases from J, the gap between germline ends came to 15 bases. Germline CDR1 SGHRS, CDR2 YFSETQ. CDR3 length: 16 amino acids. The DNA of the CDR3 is TGCGCCAGCAGCTTGGGACAGGCAGGCCCCAAAGAGACCCAGTACTTC. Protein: CASSLGQAGPKETQYF.

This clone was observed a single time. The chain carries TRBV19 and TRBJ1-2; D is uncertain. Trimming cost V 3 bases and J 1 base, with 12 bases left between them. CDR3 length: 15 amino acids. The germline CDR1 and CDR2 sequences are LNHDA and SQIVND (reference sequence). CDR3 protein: CASSMRTAFNYGYTF. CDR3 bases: TGTGCCAGTAGTATGAGAACAGCCTTTAACTATGGCTACACCTTC.

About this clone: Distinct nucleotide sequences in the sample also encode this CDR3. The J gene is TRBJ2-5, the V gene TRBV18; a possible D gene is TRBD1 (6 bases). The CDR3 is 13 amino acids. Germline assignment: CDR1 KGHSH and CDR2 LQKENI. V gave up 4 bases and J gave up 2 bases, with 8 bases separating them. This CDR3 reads CASSLGQQETQYF. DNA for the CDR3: TGTGCCAGCTCACTCGGACAGCAAGAGACCCAGTACTTC. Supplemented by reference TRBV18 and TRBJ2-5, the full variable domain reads NAGVMQNPRHLVRRRGQEARLRCSPMKGHSHVYWYRQLPEEGLKFMVYLQKENIIDESGMPKERFSAEFPKEGPSILRIQQVVRGDSAAYFCASSLGQQETQYFGPGTRLLVL.

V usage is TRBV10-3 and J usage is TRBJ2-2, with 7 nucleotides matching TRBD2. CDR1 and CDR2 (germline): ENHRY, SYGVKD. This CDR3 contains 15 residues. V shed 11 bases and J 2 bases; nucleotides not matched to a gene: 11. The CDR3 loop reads CAVGTITTNTGELFF. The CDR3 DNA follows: TGTGCCGTAGGGACTATCACTACCAACACCGGGGAGCTGTTTTTT.

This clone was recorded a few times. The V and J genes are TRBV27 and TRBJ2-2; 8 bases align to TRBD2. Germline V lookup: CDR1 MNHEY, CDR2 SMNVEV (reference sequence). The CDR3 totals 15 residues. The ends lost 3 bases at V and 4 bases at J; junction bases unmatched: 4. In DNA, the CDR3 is TGTGCCAGCAGTTTCGGGGGGGCGACCACCGGGGAGCTGTTTTTT. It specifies CASSFGGATTGELFF.

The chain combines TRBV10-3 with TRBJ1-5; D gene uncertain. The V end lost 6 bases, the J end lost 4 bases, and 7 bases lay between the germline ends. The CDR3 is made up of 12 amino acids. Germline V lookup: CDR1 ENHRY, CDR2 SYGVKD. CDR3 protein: CAIRGRNQPQHF. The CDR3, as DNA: TGTGCCATCAGAGGGAGAAATCAGCCCCAGCATTTT.

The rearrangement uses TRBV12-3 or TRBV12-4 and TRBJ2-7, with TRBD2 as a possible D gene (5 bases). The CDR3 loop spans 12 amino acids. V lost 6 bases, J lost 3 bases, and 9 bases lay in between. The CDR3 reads CASSPGDYEQYF. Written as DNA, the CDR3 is TGTGCCAGCAGCCCCGGGGACTACGAGCAGTACTTC.

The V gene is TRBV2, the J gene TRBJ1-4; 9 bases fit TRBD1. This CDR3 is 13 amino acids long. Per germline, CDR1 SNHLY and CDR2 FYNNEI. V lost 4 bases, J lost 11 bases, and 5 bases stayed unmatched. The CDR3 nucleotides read TGTGCCAGCAGTGTGTTGGACAGGGGCAAACTGTTTTTT. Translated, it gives CASSVLDRGKLFF.

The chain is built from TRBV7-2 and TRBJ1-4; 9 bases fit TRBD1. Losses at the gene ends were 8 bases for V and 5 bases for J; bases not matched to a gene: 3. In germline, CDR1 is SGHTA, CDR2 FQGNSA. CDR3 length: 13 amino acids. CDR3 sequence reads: CASGGTGNEKLFF. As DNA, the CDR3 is TGTGCCAGCGGGGGGACAGGGAATGAAAAACTGTTTTTT.

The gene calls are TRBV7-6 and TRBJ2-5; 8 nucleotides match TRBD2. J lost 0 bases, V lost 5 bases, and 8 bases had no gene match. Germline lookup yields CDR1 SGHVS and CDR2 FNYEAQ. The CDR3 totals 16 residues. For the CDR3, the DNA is TGTGCCAGCAGCCCTTGGGGTAGCGGGAACCAAGAGACCCAGTACTTC. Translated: CASSPWGSGNQETQYF.

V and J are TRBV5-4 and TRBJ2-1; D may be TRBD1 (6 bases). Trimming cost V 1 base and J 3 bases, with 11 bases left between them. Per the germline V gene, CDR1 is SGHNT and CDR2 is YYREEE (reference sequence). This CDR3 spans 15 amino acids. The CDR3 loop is CASSLLGAGYNEQFF. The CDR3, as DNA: TGTGCCAGCAGCTTGTTGGGGGCAGGCTACAATGAGCAGTTCTTC.

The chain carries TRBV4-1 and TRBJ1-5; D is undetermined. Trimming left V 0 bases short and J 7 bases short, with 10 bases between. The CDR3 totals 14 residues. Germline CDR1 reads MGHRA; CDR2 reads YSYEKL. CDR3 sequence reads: CASSQERDGQPQHF. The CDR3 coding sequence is TGCGCCAGCAGCCAAGAAAGAGACGGGCAGCCCCAGCATTTT.

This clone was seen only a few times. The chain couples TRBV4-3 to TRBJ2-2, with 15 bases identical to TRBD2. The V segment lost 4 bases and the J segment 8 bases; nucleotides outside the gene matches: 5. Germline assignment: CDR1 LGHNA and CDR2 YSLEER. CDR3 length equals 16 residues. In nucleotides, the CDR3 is TGCGCCAGCAGCCCGGGACTAGCGGGAGGAGTGGGGGAGCTGTTTTTT. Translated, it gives CASSPGLAGGVGELFF.

The CDR3 DNA reads as TGTGCCAGCAGCTCTAGCGGGAGCAACTCAGATACGCAGTATTTT. Encoded protein: CASSSSGSNSDTQYF. The rearrangement links TRBV7-9 to TRBJ2-3; TRBD2 agrees at 10 bases. The ends lost 4 bases at V and 4 bases at J; junction bases unmatched: 5. The germline V gene has CDR1 SEHNR and CDR2 FQNEAQ (reference sequence). The CDR3 loop spans 15 amino acids.

For the CDR3, the DNA is TGCGCCAGCAGCTGGGACAACTACGAGCAGTACTTC. Protein product: CASSWDNYEQYF. The chain has TRBV5-1 and TRBJ2-7, with D maybe TRBD1 (6 bases). V lost 3 bases, J lost 3 bases, and 7 bases lay in between. CDR1 is SGHRS and CDR2 is YFSETQ in the germline V gene. CDR3 size: 12 residues. The entire variable domain, with the rest obtained from reference TRBV5-1 and TRBJ2-7, is as follows: KAGVTQTPRYLIKTRGQQVTLSCSPISGHRSVSWYQQTPGQGLQFLFEYFSETQRNKGNFPGRFSGRQFSNSRSEMNVSTLELGDSALYLCASSWDNYEQYFGPGTRLTVT.

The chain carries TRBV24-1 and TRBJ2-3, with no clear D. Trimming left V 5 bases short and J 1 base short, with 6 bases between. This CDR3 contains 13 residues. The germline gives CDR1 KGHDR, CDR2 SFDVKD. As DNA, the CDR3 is TGTGCCACCAGTGGTCAGGGCACAGATACGCAGTATTTT. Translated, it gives CATSGQGTDTQYF.

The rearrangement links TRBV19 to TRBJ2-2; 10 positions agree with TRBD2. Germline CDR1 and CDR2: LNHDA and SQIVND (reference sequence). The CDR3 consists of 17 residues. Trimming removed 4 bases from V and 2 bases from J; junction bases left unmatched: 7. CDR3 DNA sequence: TGTGCCAGTAGTAGGGTGGGACTAGCGTTCAACACCGGGGAGCTGTTTTTT. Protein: CASSRVGLAFNTGELFF.

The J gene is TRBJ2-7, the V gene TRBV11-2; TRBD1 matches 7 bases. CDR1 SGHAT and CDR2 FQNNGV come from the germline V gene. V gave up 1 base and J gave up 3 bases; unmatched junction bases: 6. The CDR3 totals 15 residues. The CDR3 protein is CASSLGIGQVYEQYF. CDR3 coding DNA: TGTGCCAGCAGCTTAGGAATTGGACAGGTCTACGAGCAGTACTTC.

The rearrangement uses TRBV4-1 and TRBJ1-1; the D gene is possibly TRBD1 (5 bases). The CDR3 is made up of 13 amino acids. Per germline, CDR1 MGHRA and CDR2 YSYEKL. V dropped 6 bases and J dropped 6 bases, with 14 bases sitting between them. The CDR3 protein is CASRNTREAEAFF. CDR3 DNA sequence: TGCGCCAGCAGAAATACCAGGGAGGCTGAAGCTTTCTTT.

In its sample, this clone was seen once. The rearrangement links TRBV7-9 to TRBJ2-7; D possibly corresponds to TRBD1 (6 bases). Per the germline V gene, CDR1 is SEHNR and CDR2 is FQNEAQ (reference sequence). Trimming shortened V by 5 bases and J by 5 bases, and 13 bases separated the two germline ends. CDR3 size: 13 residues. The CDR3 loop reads CASSPTGLNEQYF. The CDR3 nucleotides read TGTGCCAGCAGCCCTACAGGGCTTAACGAGCAGTACTTC.

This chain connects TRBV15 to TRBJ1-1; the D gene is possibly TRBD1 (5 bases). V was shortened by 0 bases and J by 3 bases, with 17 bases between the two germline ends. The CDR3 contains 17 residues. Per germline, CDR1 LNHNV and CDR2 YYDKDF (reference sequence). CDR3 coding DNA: TGTGCCACCAGCAGAGATCCACTGGGGCGTTCCTACACTGAAGCTTTCTTT. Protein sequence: CATSRDPLGRSYTEAFF.

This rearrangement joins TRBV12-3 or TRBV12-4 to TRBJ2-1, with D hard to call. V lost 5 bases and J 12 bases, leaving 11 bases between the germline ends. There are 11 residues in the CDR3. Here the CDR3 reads CASSLLNGQFF. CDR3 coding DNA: TGTGCCAGCAGTCTACTAAACGGGCAGTTCTTC.

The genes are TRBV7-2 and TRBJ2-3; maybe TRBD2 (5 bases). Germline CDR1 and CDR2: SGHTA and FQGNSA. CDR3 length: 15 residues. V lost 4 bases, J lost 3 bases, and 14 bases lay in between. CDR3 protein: CASSSRKGVTDTQYF. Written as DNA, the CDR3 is TGTGCCAGCAGCTCCCGAAAGGGAGTGACAGATACGCAGTATTTT.

The CDR3 protein is CASSTGQGAIDTQYF. In nucleotides, the CDR3 is TGTGCCAGTAGTACCGGACAGGGGGCAATCGATACGCAGTATTTT. The chain uses TRBV19 and TRBJ2-3; 11 bases map to TRBD1. V was clipped by 4 bases and J by 6 bases; unmatched bases: 6. Germline lookup yields CDR1 LNHDA and CDR2 SQIVND (reference sequence). This CDR3 comprises 15 residues.

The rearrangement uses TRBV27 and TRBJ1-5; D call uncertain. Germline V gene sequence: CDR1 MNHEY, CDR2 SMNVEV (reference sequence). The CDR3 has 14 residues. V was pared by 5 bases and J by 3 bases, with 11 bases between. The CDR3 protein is CASSPPGPNQPQHF. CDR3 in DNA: TGTGCCAGCAGTCCGCCGGGTCCCAATCAGCCCCAGCATTTT.

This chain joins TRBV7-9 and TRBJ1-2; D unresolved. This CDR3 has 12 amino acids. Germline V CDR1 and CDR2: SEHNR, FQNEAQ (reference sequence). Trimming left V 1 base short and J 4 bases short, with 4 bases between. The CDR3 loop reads CASSLDSYGYTF. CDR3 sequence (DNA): TGTGCCAGCAGCTTAGACAGCTATGGCTACACCTTC. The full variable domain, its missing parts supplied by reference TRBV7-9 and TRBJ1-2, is DTGVSQNPRHKITKRGQNVTFRCDPISEHNRLYWYRQTLGQGPEFLTYFQNEAQLEKSRLLSDRFSAERPKGSFSTLEIQRTEQGDSAMYLCASSLDSYGYTFGSGTRLTVV.

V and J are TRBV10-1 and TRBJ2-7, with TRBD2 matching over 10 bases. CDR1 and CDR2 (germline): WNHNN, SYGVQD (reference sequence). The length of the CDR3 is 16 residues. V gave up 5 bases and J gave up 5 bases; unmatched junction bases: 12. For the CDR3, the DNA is TGCGCCAGCAGTTCCGACCTAGCGGGAGATGGTGACGAGCAGTACTTC. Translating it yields CASSSDLAGDGDEQYF.

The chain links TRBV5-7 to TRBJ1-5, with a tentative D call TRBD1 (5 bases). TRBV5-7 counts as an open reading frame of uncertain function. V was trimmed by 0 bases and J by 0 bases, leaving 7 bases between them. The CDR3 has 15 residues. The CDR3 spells CASSLGGDSNQPQHF. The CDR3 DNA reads TGTGCCAGCAGCTTGGGGGGGGATAGCAATCAGCCCCAGCATTTT.

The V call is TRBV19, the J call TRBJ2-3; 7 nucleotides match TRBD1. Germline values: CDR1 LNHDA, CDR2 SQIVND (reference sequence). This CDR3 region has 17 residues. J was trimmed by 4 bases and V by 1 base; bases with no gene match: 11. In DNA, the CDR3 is TGTGCCAGTAGTATAGTCCCCATGGGGCAGGGGGCAGATACGCAGTATTTT. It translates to CASSIVPMGQGADTQYF.